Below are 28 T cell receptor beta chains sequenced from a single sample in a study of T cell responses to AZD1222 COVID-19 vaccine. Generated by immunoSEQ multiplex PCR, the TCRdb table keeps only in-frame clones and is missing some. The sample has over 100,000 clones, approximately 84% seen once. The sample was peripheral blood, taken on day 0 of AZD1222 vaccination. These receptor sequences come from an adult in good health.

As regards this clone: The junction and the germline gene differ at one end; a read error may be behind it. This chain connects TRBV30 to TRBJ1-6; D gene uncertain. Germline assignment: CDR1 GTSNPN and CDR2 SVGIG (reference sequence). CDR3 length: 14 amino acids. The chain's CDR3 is CAWRSPSFNSPLHF. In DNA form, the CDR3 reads TGTGCCTGGAGGTCGCCTTCCTTTAATTCACCCCTCCACTTT.

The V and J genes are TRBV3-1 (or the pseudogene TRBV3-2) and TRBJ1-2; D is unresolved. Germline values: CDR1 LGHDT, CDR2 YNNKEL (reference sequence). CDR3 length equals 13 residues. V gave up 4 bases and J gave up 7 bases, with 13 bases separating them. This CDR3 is CASSLATSGGYTF. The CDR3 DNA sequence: TGTGCCAGCAGCCTCGCTACAAGCGGTGGCTACACCTTC.

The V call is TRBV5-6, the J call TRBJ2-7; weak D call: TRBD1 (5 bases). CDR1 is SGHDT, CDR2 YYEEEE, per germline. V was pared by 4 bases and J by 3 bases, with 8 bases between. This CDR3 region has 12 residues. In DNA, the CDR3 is TGTGCCAGCAGCAGGGGCCGCTACGAGCAGTACTTC. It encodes CASSRGRYEQYF.

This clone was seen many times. The CDR3, as DNA: TGTGCCAGCAGCTTAGGTCCCGGGACAGGGGCGGTTGGCTACACCTTC. It encodes CASSLGPGTGAVGYTF. The chain couples TRBV7-8 to TRBJ1-2; 10 positions match TRBD1. The CDR3 is 16 residues long. Germline CDR1 is SGHVS and CDR2 is FQNEAQ. The J segment lost 7 bases and the V segment lost 1 base, leaving 9 bases of the junction unmatched.

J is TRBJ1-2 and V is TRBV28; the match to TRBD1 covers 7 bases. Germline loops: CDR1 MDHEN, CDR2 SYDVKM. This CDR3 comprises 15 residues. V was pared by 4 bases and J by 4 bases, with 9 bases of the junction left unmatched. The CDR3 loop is CASSYTGQPIYGYTF. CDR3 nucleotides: TGTGCCAGCAGTTATACGGGACAGCCAATCTATGGCTACACCTTC.

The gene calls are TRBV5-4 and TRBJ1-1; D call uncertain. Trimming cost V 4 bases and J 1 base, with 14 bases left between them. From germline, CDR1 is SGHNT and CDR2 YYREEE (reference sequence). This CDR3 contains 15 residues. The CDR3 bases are TGTGCCAGCAGCATGGCCGGACGGTGGAACACTGAAGCTTTCTTT. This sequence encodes CASSMAGRWNTEAFF.

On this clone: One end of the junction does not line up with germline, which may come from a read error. In nucleotides, the CDR3 is TGTGCCAGCAGTAACCGTGACAGGGGCCATTTT. Its protein product is CASSNRDRGHF. The V call is TRBV2, the J call TRBJ1-4; 8 bases match TRBD1. Germline lookup yields CDR1 SNHLY and CDR2 FYNNEI. The CDR3 consists of 11 residues.

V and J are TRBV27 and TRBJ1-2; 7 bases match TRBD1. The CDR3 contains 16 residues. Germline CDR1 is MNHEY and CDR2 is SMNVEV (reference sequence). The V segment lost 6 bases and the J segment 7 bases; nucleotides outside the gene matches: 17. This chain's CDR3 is CASRPTGDGTRGGYTF. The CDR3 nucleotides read TGTGCCAGCAGACCCACAGGGGACGGCACCAGAGGTGGCTACACCTTC.

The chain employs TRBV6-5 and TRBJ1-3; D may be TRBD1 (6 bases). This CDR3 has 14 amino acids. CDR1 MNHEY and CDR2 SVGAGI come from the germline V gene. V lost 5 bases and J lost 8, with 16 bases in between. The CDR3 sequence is CASSPTGYRDTIYF. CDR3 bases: TGTGCCAGCAGTCCCACAGGGTATCGAGACACCATATATTTT.

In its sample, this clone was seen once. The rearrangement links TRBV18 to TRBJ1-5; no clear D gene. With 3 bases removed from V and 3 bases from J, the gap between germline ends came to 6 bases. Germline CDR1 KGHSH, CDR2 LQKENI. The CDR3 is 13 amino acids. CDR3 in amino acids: CASSPEVNQPQHF. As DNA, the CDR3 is TGTGCCAGCTCACCGGAGGTCAATCAGCCCCAGCATTTT.

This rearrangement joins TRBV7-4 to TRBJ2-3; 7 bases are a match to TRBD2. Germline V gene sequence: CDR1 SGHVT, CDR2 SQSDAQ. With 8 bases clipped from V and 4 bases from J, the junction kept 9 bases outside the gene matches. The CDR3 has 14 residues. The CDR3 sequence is CASPRRGRADTQYF. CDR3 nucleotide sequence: TGTGCCAGCCCCCGGCGGGGGAGGGCAGATACGCAGTATTTT.

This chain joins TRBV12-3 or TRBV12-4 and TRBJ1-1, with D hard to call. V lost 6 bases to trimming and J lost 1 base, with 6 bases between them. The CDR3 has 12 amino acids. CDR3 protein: CASRQPNTEAFF. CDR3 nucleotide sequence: TGTGCCAGCAGACAGCCGAACACTGAAGCTTTCTTT.

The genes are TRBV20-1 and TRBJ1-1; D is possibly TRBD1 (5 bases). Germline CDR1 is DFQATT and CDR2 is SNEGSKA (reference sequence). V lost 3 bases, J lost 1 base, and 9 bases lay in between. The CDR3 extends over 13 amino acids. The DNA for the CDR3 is TGCAGTGCTAGTCCCGGACAGAACACTGAAGCTTTCTTT. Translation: CSASPGQNTEAFF.

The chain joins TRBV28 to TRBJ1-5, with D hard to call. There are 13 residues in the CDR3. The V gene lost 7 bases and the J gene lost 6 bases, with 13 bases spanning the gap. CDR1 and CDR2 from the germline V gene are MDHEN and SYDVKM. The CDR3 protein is CASTKKAGQPQHF. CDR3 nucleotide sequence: TGTGCCAGCACGAAAAAGGCAGGTCAGCCCCAGCATTTT.

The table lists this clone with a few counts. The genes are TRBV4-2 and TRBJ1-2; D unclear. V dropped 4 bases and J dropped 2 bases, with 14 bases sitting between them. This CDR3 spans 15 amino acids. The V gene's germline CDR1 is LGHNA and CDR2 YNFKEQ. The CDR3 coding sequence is TGTGCCAGCAGCCTCCATACCCAGGTCAACTATGGCTACACCTTC. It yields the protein CASSLHTQVNYGYTF.

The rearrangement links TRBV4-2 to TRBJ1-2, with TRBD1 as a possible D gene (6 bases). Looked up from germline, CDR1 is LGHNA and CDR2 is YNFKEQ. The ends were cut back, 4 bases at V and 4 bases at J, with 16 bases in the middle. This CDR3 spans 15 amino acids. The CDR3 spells CASSPLETGPYGYTF. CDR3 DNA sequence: TGTGCCAGCAGCCCCCTAGAGACAGGACCCTATGGCTACACCTTC.

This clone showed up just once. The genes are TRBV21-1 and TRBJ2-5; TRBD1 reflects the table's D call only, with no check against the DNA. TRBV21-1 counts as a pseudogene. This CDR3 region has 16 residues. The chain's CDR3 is CASSKKRGTGRETQYF. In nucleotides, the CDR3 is TGTGCCAGCAGCAAAAAGAGGGGGACAGGGAGAGAGACCCAGTACTTC.

CDR3 sequence (DNA): TGTGCCATCAGGGCAGGGGGCCTTCCTAATGAAAAACTGTTTTTT. As protein: CAIRAGGLPNEKLFF. The chain combines TRBV10-3 with TRBJ1-4; 8 bases agree with TRBD1. Germline CDR1 is ENHRY and CDR2 is SYGVKD. Germline trimming cut 6 bases from V and 3 bases from J; bases unmatched to any gene: 6. The CDR3 extends over 15 amino acids.

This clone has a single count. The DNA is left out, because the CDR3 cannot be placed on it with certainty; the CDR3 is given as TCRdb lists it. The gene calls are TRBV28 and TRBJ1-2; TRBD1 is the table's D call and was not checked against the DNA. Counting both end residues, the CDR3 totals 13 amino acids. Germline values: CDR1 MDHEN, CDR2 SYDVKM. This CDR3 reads CASSFLAGYGYTF.

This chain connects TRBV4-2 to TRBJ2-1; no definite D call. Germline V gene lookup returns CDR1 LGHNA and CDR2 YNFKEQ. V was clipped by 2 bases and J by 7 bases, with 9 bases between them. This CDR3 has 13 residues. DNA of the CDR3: TGTGCCAGCAGCCAACCAGTAAATAATGAGCAGTTCTTC. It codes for CASSQPVNNEQFF.

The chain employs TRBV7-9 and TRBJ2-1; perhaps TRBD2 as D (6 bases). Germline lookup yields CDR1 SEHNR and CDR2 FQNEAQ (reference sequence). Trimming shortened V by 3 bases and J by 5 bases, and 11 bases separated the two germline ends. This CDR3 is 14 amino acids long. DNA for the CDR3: TGTGCCAGCAGCTTTGGGCTAGCGAACAATGAGCAGTTCTTC. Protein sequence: CASSFGLANNEQFF. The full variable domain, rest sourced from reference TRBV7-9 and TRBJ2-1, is DTGVSQNPRHKITKRGQNVTFRCDPISEHNRLYWYRQTLGQGPEFLTYFQNEAQLEKSRLLSDRFSAERPKGSFSTLEIQRTEQGDSAMYLCASSFGLANNEQFFGPGTRLTVL.

The CDR3 loop is CASSYEGGNYGYTF. As DNA, the CDR3 is TGTGCCAGCAGTTATGAGGGGGGTAACTATGGCTACACCTTC. V gene TRBV6-5 combines with J gene TRBJ1-2; a possible D gene is TRBD1 (6 bases). Germline CDR1 is MNHEY and CDR2 is SVGAGI. This CDR3 has 14 residues. V was trimmed by 3 bases and J by 1 base, leaving 9 bases between them.

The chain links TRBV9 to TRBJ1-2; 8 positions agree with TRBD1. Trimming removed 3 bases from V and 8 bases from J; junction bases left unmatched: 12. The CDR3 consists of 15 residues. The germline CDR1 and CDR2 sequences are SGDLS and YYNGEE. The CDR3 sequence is CASSAAPGQAGGYTF. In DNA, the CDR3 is TGTGCCAGCAGCGCCGCCCCGGGACAGGCTGGAGGCTACACCTTC.

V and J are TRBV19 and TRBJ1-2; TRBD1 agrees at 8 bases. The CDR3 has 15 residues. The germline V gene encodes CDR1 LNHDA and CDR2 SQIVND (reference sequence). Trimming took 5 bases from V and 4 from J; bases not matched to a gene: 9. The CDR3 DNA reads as TGTGCCAGTAGTCCCAGGACAGGGCCTGGCTATGGCTACACCTTC. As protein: CASSPRTGPGYGYTF.

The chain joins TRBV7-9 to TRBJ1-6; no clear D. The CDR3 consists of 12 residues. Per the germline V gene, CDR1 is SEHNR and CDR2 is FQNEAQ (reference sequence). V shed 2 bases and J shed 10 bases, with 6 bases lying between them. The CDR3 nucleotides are TGTGCCAGCAGCTTAAATGGGTCACCCCTCCACTTT. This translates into CASSLNGSPLHF.

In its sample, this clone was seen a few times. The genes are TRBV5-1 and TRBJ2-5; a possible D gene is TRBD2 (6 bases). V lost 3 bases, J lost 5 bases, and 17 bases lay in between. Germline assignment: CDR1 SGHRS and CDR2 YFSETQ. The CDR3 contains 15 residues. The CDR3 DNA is TGCGCCAGCAGCTCTTCCCGGGGGAGAGAGGAGACCCAGTACTTC. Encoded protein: CASSSSRGREETQYF.

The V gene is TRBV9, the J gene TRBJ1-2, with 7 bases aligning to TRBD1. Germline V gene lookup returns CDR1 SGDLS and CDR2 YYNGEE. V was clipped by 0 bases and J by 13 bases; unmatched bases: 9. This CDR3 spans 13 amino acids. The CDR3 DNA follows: TGTGCCAGCAGCGTAGACTGGAGGGGGCCCCCCACCTTC. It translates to CASSVDWRGPPTF. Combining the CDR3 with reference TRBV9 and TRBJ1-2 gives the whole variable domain DSGVTQTPKHLITATGQRVTLRCSPRSGDLSVYWYQQSLDQGLQFLIQYYNGEERAKGNILERFSAQQFPDLHSELNLSSLELGDSALYFCASSVDWRGPPTFGSGTRLTVV.

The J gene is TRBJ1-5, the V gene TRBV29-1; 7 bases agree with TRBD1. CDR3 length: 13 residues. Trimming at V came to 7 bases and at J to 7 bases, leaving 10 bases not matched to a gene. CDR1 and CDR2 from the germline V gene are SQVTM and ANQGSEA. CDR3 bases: TGCAGCGCCTTACAGGGGTACGGCCAGCCCCAGCATTTT. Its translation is CSALQGYGQPQHF.